The sequence of this T cell receptor (beta chain) was determined in a study of blood T cell repertoires in COVID-19. Looking at the study overall: Sites in the United States, Italy and Spain provided acute and convalescent COVID-19 samples. Sources were T cells, B-cell-depleted T cells, or PBMCs; the material itself was cDNA or gDNA.

This CDR3 contains 16 residues. Germline V CDR1 and CDR2: MDHEN, SYDVKM. J gave up 2 bases and V 6 bases, and 10 bases lay outside the gene matches. Authors' analysis steps: Quantification of nucleated cells was approximated via reference gene primer amplification. Profiling relied on immunoSEQ multiplex PCR, and the TCRdb table lists in-frame clones only, not all of them. Clonal size and the V and J genes are those of that table, whereas D and trimming came from the DNA. The sample consists of 150,000 to 200,000 clones, more than 75% of them appearing once. The Seattle patients joined while their infection was active and were tracked longitudinally afterward. In this sample, this clone turned up a few times.

The chain is built from TRBV28 and TRBJ2-7; TRBD1 agrees at 10 bases. Sequenced input: peripheral blood. The TCR originated in a woman between 65 and 79 years old with COVID-19, enrolled during active disease. The CDR3 DNA sequence: TGTGCCAGCAGCTACCAACTGACAGGGGGCCCCTACGAGCAGTACTTC. Protein product: CASSYQLTGGPYEQYF.